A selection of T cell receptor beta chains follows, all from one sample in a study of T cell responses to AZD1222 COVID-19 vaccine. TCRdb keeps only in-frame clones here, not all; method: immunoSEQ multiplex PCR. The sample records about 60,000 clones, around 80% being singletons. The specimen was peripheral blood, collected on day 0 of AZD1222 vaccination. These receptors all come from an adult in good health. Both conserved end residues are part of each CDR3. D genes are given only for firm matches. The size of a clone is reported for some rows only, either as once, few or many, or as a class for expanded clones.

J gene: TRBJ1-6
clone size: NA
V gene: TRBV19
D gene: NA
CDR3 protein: CASSMGDLGGGSPLHF
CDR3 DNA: TGTGCCAGTAGTATGGGGGACCTCGGTGGAGGTTCACCCCTCCACTTT

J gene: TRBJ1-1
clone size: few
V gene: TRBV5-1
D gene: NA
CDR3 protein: CASQSGPNTEAFF
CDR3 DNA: TGCGCCAGCCAAAGCGGGCCGAATACTGAAGCTTTCTTT

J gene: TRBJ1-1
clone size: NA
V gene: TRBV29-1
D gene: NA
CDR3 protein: CSVEDPLGLGAFF
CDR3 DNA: TGCAGCGTTGAAGATCCTTTGGGCCTTGGAGCTTTCTTT

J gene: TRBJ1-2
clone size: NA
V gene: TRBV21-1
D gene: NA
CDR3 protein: CASSPGTSKTNGYTF
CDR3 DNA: TGTGCCAGCAGCCCGGGGACGTCCAAGACGAATGGCTACACCTTC

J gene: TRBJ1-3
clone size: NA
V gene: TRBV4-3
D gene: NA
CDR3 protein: CASSTVPGRGDTIYF
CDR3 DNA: TGCGCCAGCAGCACCGTTCCAGGTAGAGGAGACACCATATATTTT

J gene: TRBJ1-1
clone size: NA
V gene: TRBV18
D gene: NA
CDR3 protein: CASSPMTENTEAFF
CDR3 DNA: TGTGCCAGCTCACCAATGACCGAGAACACTGAAGCTTTCTTT

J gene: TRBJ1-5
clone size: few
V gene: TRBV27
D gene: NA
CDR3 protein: CASSSLQGSYQPQHF
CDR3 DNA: TGTGCCAGCAGTTCCCTCCAGGGATCGTACCAGCCCCAGCATTTT

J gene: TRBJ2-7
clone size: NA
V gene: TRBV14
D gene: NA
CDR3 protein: CASSLSPLWGEQYF
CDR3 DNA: TGTGCCAGCAGCCTTAGTCCCCTTTGGGGCGAGCAGTACTTC

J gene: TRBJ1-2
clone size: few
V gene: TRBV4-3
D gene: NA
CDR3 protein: CASSQDFGEYGYTF
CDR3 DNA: TGCGCCAGCAGCCAAGATTTCGGGGAATATGGCTACACCTTC

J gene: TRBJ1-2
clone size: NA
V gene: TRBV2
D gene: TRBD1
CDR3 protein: CASSGQGARYGYTF
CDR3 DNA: TGTGCCAGCAGTGGGCAGGGGGCTAGATATGGCTACACCTTC

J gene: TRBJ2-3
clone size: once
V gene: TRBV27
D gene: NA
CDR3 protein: CASREGLPPDTQYF
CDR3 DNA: TGTGCCAGCAGGGAGGGATTACCCCCAGATACGCAGTATTTT

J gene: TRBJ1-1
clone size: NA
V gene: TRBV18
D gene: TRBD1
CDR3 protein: CASSPTRGHGTEAFF
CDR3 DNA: TGTGCCAGCTCACCTACCAGGGGGCATGGGACTGAAGCTTTCTTT

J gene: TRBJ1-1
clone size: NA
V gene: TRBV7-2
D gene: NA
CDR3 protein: CASSLTVNTEAFF
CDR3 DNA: TGTGCCAGCAGCCTTACAGTAAACACTGAAGCTTTCTTT

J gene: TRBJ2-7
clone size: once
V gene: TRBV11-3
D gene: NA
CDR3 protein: CASSLDLTAEQYF
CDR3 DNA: TGTGCCAGCAGCTTAGATCTAACGGCTGAGCAGTACTTC

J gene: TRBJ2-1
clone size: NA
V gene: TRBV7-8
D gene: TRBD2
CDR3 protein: CASSPTTSRSYNEQFF
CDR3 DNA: TGTGCCAGCAGCCCAACGACTAGCCGCTCCTACAATGAGCAGTTCTTC

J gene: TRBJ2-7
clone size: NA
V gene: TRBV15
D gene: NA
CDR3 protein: CATSSGRGAYEQYF
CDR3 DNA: TGTGCCACCAGCAGCGGCAGGGGGGCCTACGAGCAGTACTTC

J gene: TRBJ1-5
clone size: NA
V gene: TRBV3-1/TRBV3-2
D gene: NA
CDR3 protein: CASSQDRPYSNQPQHF
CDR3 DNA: TGTGCCAGCAGCCAAGACAGGCCGTATAGCAATCAGCCCCAGCATTTT

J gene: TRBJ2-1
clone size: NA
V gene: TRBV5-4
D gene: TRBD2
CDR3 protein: CASSSLAGENLNEQFF
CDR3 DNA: TGTGCCAGCAGCAGTTTAGCGGGAGAGAACTTGAATGAGCAGTTCTTC

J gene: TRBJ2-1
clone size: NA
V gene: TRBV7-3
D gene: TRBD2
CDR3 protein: CASSSLVAGEHYNEQFF
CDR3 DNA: TGTGCCAGCAGCTCCCTCGTAGCGGGGGAACACTACAATGAGCAGTTCTTC

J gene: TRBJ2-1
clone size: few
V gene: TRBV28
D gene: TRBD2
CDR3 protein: CASSLWASGRGEQFF
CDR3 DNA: TGTGCCAGCAGTTTATGGGCTAGCGGGAGAGGTGAGCAGTTCTTC

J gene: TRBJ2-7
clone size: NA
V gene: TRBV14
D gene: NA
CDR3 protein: CASSHEYEQYF
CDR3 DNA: TGTGCCAGCAGCCATGAATACGAGCAGTACTTC

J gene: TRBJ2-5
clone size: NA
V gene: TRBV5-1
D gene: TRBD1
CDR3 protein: CASSWGTGFGQETQYF
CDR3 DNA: TGCGCCAGCAGCTGGGGGACAGGGTTCGGCCAAGAGACCCAGTACTTC

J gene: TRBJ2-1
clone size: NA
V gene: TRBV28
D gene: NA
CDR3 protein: CASSPTGTYNEQFF
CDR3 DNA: TGTGCCAGCAGTCCCACTGGAACCTACAATGAGCAGTTCTTC

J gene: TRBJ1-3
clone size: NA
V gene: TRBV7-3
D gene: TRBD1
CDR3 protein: CASSLTGFSGNTIYF
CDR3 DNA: TGTGCCAGCAGCTTGACAGGGTTCTCTGGAAACACCATATATTTT

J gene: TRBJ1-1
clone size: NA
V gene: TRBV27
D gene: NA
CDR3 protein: CASKYRDLGTEAFF
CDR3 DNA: TGTGCCAGCAAGTACAGGGATCTCGGCACTGAAGCTTTCTTT

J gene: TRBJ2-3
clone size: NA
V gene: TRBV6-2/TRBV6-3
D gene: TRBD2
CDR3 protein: CASSRETSGKERDTQYF
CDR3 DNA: TGTGCCAGCAGCCGAGAGACTAGCGGAAAAGAACGAGATACGCAGTATTTT

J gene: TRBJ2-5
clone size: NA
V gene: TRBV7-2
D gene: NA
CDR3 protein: CASSLAATSRETQYF
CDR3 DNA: TGTGCCAGCAGCTTAGCGGCGACTAGTCGGGAGACCCAGTACTTC

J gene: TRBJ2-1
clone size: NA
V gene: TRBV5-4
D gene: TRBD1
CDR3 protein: CASSLRTGLYNEQFF
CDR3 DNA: TGTGCCAGCAGTCTTCGGACAGGGCTTTACAATGAGCAGTTCTTC

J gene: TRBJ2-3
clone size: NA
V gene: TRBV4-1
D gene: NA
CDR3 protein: CASSQVTRTDTQYF
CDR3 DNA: TGCGCCAGCAGCCAAGTTACGAGGACAGATACGCAGTATTTT

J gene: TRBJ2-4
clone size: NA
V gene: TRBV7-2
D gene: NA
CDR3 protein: CASSFRAPLDIQYF
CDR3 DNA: TGTGCCAGCAGCTTTAGGGCACCGCTTGACATTCAGTACTTC